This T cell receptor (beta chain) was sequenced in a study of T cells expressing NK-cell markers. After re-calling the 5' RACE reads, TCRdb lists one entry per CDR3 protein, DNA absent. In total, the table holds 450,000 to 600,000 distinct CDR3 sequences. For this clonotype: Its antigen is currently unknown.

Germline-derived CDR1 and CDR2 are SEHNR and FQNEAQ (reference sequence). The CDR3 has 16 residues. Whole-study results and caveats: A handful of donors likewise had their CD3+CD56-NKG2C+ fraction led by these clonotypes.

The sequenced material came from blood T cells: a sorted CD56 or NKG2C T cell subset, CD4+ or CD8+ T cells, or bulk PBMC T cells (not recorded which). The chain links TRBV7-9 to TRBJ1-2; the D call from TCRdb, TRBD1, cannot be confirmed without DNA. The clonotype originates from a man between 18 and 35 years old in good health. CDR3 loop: CASSPRGQGANYGYTF. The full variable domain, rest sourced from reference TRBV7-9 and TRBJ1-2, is DTGVSQNPRHKITKRGQNVTFRCDPISEHNRLYWYRQTLGQGPEFLTYFQNEAQLEKSRLLSDRFSAERPKGSFSTLEIQRTEQGDSAMYLCASSPRGQGANYGYTFGSGTRLTVV.